These 8 T cell receptor beta chains share one sample of origin, sequenced in a study of CD8 T cells in ankylosing spondylitis. TCRdb reprocessed the 5' RACE reads with MiXCR, giving one entry per CDR3 protein. This table holds 200,000 to 300,000 distinct CDR3 sequences, roughly 8.6% found once. Sequenced material: blood, either unsorted or a sorted T cell fraction (not recorded which). These receptors were collected from a male donor with ankylosing spondylitis or in good health (not recorded which).

This clonotype came up many times. V gene TRBV12-3 or TRBV12-4 combines with J gene TRBJ1-2; D possibly corresponds to TRBD1 (5 bases). Deletions cut 7 bases from V and 6 bases from J, with 15 bases between. The CDR3 runs 13 residues. The CDR3 reads CASTLPGGDGYTF. CDR3 DNA: TGTGCCAGCACCCTCCCGGGGGGAGATGGCTACACCTTC.

This clonotype was seen ten or more times. The chain combines TRBV6-2 or TRBV6-3 with TRBJ2-3; D not certain. V lost 1 base to trimming and J lost 5 bases, with 4 bases between them. The germline gives CDR1 MNHEY, CDR2 SVGEGT. The CDR3 length is 12 residues. The CDR3 loop is CASSYFGDTQYF. DNA for the CDR3: TGTGCCAGCAGTTACTTCGGAGATACGCAGTATTTT.

The rearrangement joins TRBV7-2 to TRBJ1-2; D remains ambiguous. Germline V gene data show CDR1 as SGHTA and CDR2 as FQGNSA. The CDR3 consists of 10 residues. V was pared by 5 bases and J by 4 bases, with 2 bases between. Here the CDR3 reads CASSGYGYTF. In DNA, the CDR3 is TGTGCCAGCAGCGGCTATGGCTACACCTTC.

This clonotype was detected many times. The chain combines TRBV7-8 with TRBJ1-1; 10 positions match TRBD1. Germline V gene data show CDR1 as SGHVS and CDR2 as FQNEAQ. This CDR3 is built from 16 residues. With 5 bases clipped from V and 1 base from J, the junction kept 7 bases outside the gene matches. CDR3 sequence: CASSGGQGWPNTEAFF. CDR3 DNA: TGTGCCAGCAGCGGGGGACAGGGGTGGCCGAACACTGAAGCTTTCTTT.

This clonotype was seen ten or more times. The chain uses TRBV4-2 and TRBJ2-1; D may be TRBD1 or TRBD2 (5 bases each). Germline-derived CDR1 and CDR2 are LGHNA and YNFKEQ. Trimming left V 2 bases short and J 6 bases short, with 23 bases between. The CDR3 is 18 amino acids. CDR3 residues: CASSQRETGTSDGNEQFF. The CDR3 DNA reads as TGTGCCAGCAGCCAACGAGAAACCGGGACCTCCGACGGCAATGAGCAGTTCTTC.

This clonotype showed up many times. The genes are TRBV7-9 and TRBJ1-6; unclear D gene. Germline CDR1 SEHNR, CDR2 FQNEAQ (reference sequence). Trimming cost V 1 base and J 11 bases, with 3 bases left between them. This CDR3 contains 11 residues. The CDR3: CASSLEAPLHF. The CDR3, as DNA: TGTGCCAGCAGCTTAGAGGCACCCCTCCACTTT.

This clonotype was recorded at least ten times. V is TRBV30 and J is TRBJ2-5; possible D gene TRBD1, 5 bases. CDR3 length equals 12 residues. With 0 bases removed from V and 4 bases from J, the gap between germline ends came to 6 bases. Germline lookup yields CDR1 GTSNPN and CDR2 SVGIG (reference sequence). The CDR3 nucleotides are TGTGCCTGGAGTGTCCAGGGAGAGACCCAGTACTTC. Protein sequence: CAWSVQGETQYF.

The rearrangement uses TRBV7-8 and TRBJ2-7; possibly TRBD2 for D (6 bases). Between the trimmed V and J ends, which lost 6 bases and 4 bases, there was a span of 22 bases. This CDR3 has 16 amino acids. Germline lookup yields CDR1 SGHVS and CDR2 FQNEAQ. For the CDR3, the DNA is TGTGCCAGCAGTTATAATCGGGGGACTTTTCCTTACGAGCAGTACTTC. It yields the protein CASSYNRGTFPYEQYF. Full variable domain (outside the CDR3, taken from reference TRBV7-8 and TRBJ2-7): GAGVSQSPRYKVAKRGQDVALRCDPISGHVSLFWYQQALGQGPEFLTYFQNEAQLDKSGLPSDRFFAERPEGSVSTLKIQRTQQEDSAVYLCASSYNRGTFPYEQYFGPGTRLTVT.